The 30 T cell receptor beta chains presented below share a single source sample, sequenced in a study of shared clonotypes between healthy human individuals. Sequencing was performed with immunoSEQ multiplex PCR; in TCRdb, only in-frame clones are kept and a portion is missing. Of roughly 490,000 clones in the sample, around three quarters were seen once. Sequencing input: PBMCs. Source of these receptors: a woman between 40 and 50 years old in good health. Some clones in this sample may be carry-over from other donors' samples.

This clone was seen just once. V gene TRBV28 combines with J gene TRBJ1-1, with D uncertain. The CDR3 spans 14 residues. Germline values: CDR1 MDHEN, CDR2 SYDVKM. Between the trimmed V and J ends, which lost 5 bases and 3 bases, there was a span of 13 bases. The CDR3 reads CASSGSGLHTEAFF. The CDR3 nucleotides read TGTGCCAGCAGTGGATCAGGCCTACACACTGAAGCTTTCTTT.

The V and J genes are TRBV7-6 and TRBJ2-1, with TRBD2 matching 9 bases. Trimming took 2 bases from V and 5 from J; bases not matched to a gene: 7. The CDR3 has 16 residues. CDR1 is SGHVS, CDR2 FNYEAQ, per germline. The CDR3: CASSLQGLASHNEQFF. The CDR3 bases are TGTGCCAGCAGCTTACAAGGACTAGCGAGTCACAATGAGCAGTTCTTC.

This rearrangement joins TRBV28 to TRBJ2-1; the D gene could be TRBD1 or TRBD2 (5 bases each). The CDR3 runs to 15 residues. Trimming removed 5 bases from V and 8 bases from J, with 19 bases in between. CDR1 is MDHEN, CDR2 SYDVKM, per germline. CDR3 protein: CASSPRGPTPDEQFF. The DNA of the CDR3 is TGTGCCAGCAGTCCGAGGGGACCTACTCCGGATGAGCAGTTCTTC.

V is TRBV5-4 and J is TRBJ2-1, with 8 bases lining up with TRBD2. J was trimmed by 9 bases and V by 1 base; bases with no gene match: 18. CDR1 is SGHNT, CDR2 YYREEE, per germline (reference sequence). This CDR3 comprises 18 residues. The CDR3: CASSLYLAGGGLSSEQFF. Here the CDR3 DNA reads TGTGCCAGCAGCTTGTATCTGGCGGGGGGAGGACTTTCCTCTGAGCAGTTCTTC. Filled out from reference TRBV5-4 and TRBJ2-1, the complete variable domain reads ETGVTQSPTHLIKTRGQQVTLRCSSQSGHNTVSWYQQALGQGPQFIFQYYREEENGRGNFPPRFSGLQFPNYSSELNVNALELDDSALYLCASSLYLAGGGLSSEQFFGPGTRLTVL.

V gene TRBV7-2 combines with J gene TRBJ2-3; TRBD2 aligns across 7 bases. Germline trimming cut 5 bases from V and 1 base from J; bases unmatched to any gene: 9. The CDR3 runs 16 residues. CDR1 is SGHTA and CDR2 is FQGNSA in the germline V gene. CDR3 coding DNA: TGTGCCAGCAGCCATCTAGGGCTAGCGGGCACAGATACGCAGTATTTT. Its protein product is CASSHLGLAGTDTQYF.

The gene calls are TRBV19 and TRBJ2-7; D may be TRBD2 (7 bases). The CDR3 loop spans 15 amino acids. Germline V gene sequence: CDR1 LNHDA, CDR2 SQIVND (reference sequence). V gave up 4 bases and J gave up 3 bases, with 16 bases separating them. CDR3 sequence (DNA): TGTGCCAGTAGTAACCGGGGGGCGTCTTTCTACGAGCAGTACTTC. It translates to CASSNRGASFYEQYF.

The CDR3 DNA follows: TGTGCCAGCAGTCCCCCGGGGATTCGAGAGACCCAGTACTTC. Amino acid sequence: CASSPPGIRETQYF. The chain couples TRBV6-5 to TRBJ2-5; perhaps TRBD2 as D (5 bases). This CDR3 is 14 amino acids long. V gave up 5 bases and J gave up 4 bases, with 14 bases separating them. Germline V gene lookup returns CDR1 MNHEY and CDR2 SVGAGI.

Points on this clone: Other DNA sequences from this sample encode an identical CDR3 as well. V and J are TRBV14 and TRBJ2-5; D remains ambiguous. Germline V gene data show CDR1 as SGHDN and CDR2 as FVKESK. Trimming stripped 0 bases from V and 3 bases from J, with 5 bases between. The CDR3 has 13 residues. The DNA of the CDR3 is TGTGCCAGCAGCCAAGATTTGGAAGAGACCCAGTACTTC. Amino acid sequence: CASSQDLEETQYF. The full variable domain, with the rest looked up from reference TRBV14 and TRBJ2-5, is EAGVTQFPSHSVIEKGQTVTLRCDPISGHDNLYWYRRVMGKEIKFLLHFVKESKQDESGMPNNRFLAERTGGTYSTLKVQPAELEDSGVYFCASSQDLEETQYFGPGTRLLVL.

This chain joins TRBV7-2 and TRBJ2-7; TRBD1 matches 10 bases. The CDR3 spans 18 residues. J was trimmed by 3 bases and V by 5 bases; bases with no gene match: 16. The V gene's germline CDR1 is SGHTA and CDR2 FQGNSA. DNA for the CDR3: TGTGCCAGCAGCCCAGCCCCAGCGTGGACAGGGGGTAGCTACGAGCAGTACTTC. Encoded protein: CASSPAPAWTGGSYEQYF.

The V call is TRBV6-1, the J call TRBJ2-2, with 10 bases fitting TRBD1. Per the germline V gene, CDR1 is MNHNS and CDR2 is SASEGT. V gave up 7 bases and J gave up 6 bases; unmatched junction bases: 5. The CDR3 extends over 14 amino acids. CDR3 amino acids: CASTQGQGSGELFF. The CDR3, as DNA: TGTGCCAGCACCCAGGGACAGGGGTCCGGGGAGCTGTTTTTT.

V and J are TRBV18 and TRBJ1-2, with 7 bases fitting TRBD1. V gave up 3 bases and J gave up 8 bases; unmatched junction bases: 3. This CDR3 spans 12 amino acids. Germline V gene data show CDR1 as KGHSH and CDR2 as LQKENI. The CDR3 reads CASSPGQAGYTF. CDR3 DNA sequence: TGTGCCAGCTCACCCGGACAGGCCGGCTACACCTTC.

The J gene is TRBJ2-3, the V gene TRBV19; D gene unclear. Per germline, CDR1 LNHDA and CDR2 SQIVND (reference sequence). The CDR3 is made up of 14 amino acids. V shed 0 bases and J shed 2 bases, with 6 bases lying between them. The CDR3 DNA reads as TGTGCCAGTAGTATAGATCCTACCACAGATACGCAGTATTTT. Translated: CASSIDPTTDTQYF.

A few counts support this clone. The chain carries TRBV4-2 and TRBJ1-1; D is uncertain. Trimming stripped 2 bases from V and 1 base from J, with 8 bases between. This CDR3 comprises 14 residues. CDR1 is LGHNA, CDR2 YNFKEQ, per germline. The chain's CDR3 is CASSQILQNTEAFF. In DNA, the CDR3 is TGTGCCAGCAGCCAAATTCTCCAGAACACTGAAGCTTTCTTT.

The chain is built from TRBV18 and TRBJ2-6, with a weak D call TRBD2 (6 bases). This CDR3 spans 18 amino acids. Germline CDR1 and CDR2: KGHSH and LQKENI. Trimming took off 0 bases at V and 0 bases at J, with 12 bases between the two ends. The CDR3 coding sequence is TGTGCCAGCTCACCACCGTGGGGACTCAACTCTGGGGCCAACGTCCTGACTTTC. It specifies CASSPPWGLNSGANVLTF.

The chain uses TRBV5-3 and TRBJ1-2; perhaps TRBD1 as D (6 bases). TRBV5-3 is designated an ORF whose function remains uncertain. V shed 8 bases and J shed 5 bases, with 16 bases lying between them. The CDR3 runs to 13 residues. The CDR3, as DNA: TGTGCCAGCTACAGGGAAGGAGCTTATGGCTACACCTTC. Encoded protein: CASYREGAYGYTF.

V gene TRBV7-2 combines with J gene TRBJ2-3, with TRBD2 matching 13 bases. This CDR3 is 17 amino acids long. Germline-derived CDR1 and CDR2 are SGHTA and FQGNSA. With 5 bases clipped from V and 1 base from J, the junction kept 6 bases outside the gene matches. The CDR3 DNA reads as TGTGCCAGCAGCCCAGGGACTAGCGGGGAAGGCACAGATACGCAGTATTTT. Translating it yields CASSPGTSGEGTDTQYF. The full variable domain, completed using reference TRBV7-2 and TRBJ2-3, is GAGVSQSPSNKVTEKGKDVELRCDPISGHTALYWYRQSLGQGLEFLIYFQGNSAPDKSGLPSDRFSAERTGGSVSTLTIQRTQQEDSAVYLCASSPGTSGEGTDTQYFGPGTRLTVL.

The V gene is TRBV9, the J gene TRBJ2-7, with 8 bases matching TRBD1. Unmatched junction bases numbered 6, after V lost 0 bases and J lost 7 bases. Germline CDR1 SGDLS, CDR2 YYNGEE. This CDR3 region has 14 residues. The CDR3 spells CASSVVGQDSEQYF. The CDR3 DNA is TGTGCCAGCAGCGTAGTGGGACAGGATTCGGAGCAGTACTTC.

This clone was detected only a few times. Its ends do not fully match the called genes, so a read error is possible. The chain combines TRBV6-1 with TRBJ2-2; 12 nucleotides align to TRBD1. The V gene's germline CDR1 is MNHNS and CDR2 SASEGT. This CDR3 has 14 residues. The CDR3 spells CASGDRGQTGELFF. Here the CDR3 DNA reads TGTGCCAGCGGGGACAGGGGGCAAACCGGGGAGCTGTTTTTC.

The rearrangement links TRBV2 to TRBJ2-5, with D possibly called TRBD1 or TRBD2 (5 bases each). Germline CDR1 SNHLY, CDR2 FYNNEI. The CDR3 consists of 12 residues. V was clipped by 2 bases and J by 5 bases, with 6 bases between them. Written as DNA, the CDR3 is TGTGCCAGCAGTGAATGGGGGGAGACCCAGTACTTC. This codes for CASSEWGETQYF.

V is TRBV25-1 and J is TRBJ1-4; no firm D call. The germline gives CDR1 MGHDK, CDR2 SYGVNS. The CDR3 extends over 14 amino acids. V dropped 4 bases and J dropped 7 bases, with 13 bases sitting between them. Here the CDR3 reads CASSAEPQGEKLFF. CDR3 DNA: TGTGCCAGCAGTGCGGAGCCTCAAGGTGAAAAACTGTTTTTT.

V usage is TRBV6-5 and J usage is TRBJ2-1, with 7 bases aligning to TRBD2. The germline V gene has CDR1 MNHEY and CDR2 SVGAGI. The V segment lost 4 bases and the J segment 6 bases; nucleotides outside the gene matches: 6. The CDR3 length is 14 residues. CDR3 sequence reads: CASSWGREGNEQFF. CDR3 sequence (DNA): TGTGCCAGCAGTTGGGGCAGGGAGGGCAATGAGCAGTTCTTC.

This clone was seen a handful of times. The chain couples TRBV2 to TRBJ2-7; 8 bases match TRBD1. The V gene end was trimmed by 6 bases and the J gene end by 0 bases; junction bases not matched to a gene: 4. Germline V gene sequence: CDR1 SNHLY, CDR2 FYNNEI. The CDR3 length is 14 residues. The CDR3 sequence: CASSWTGTSYEQYF. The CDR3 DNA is TGTGCCAGCAGCTGGACAGGGACCTCCTACGAGCAGTACTTC. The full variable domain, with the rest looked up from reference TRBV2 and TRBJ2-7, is EPEVTQTPSHQVTQMGQEVILRCVPISNHLYFYWYRQILGQKVEFLVSFYNNEISEKSEIFDDQFSVERPDGSNFTLKIRSTKLEDSAMYFCASSWTGTSYEQYFGPGTRLTVT.

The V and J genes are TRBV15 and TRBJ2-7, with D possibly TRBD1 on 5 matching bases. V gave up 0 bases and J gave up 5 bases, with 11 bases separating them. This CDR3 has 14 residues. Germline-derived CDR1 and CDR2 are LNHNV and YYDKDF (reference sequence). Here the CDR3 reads CATSRDLDTDEQYF. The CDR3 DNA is TGTGCCACCAGCAGAGATTTGGACACGGACGAGCAGTACTTC.

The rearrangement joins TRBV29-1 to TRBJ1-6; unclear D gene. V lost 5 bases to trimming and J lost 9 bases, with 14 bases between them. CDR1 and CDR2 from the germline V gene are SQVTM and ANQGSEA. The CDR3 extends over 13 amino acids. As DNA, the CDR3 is TGCAGCGTTAGGGATTTCGAAGGTTCACCCCTCCACTTT. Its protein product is CSVRDFEGSPLHF.

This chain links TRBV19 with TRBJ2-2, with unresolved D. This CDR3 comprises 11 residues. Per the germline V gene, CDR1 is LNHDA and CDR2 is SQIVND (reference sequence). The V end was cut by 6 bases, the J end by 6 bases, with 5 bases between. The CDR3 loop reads CASSPPGELFF. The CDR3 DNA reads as TGTGCCAGTAGCCCGCCCGGGGAGCTGTTTTTT.

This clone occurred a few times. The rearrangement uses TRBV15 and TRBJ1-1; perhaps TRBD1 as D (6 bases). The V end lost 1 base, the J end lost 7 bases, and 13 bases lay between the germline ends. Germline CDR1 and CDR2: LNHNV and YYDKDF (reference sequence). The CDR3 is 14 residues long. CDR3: CATSRGGWDNEAFF. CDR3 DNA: TGTGCCACCAGCAGAGGAGGGTGGGACAATGAAGCTTTCTTT.

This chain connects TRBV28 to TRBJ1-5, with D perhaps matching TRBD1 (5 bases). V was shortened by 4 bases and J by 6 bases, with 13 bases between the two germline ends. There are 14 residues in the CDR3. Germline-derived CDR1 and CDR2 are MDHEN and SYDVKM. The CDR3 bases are TGTGCCAGCAGTTCGAGACAGCTTCCTCAGCCCCAGCATTTT. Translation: CASSSRQLPQPQHF.

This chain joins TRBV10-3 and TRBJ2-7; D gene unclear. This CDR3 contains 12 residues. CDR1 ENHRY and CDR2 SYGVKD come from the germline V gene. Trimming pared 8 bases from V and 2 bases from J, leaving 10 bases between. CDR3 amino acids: CAIGSLPYEQYF. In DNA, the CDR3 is TGTGCCATCGGAAGTCTCCCCTACGAGCAGTACTTC.

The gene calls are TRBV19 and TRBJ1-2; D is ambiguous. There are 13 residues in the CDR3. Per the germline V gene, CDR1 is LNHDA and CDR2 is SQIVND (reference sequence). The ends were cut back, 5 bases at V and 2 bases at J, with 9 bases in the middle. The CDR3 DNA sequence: TGTGCCAGTAGTCTGGAAACCAACTATGGCTACACCTTC. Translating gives CASSLETNYGYTF.

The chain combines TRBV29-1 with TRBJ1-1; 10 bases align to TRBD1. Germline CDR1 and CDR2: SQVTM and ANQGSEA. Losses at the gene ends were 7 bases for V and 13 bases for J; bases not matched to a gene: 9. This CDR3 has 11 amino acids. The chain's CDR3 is CSGRTGGDVFF. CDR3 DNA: TGCAGCGGAAGGACAGGGGGTGATGTTTTCTTT. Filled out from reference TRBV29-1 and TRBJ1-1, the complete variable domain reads SAVISQKPSRDICQRGTSLTIQCQVDSQVTMMFWYRQQPGQSLTLIATANQGSEATYESGFVIDKFPISRPNLTFSTLTVSNMSPEDSSIYLCSGRTGGDVFFGQGTRLTVV.